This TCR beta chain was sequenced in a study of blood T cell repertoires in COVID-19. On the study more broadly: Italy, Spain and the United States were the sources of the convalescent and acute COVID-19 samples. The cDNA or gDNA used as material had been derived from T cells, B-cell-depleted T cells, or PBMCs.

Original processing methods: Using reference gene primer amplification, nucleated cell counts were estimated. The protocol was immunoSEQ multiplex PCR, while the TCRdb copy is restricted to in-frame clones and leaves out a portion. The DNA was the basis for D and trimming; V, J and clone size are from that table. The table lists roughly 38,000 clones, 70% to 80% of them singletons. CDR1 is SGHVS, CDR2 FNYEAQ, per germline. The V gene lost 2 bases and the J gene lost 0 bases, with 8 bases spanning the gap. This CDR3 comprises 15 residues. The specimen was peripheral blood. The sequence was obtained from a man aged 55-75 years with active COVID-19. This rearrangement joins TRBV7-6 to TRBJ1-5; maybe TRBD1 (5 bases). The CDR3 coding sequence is TGTGCCAGCAGCTTATCGACAGATAGCAATCAGCCCCAGCATTTT. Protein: CASSLSTDSNQPQHF.